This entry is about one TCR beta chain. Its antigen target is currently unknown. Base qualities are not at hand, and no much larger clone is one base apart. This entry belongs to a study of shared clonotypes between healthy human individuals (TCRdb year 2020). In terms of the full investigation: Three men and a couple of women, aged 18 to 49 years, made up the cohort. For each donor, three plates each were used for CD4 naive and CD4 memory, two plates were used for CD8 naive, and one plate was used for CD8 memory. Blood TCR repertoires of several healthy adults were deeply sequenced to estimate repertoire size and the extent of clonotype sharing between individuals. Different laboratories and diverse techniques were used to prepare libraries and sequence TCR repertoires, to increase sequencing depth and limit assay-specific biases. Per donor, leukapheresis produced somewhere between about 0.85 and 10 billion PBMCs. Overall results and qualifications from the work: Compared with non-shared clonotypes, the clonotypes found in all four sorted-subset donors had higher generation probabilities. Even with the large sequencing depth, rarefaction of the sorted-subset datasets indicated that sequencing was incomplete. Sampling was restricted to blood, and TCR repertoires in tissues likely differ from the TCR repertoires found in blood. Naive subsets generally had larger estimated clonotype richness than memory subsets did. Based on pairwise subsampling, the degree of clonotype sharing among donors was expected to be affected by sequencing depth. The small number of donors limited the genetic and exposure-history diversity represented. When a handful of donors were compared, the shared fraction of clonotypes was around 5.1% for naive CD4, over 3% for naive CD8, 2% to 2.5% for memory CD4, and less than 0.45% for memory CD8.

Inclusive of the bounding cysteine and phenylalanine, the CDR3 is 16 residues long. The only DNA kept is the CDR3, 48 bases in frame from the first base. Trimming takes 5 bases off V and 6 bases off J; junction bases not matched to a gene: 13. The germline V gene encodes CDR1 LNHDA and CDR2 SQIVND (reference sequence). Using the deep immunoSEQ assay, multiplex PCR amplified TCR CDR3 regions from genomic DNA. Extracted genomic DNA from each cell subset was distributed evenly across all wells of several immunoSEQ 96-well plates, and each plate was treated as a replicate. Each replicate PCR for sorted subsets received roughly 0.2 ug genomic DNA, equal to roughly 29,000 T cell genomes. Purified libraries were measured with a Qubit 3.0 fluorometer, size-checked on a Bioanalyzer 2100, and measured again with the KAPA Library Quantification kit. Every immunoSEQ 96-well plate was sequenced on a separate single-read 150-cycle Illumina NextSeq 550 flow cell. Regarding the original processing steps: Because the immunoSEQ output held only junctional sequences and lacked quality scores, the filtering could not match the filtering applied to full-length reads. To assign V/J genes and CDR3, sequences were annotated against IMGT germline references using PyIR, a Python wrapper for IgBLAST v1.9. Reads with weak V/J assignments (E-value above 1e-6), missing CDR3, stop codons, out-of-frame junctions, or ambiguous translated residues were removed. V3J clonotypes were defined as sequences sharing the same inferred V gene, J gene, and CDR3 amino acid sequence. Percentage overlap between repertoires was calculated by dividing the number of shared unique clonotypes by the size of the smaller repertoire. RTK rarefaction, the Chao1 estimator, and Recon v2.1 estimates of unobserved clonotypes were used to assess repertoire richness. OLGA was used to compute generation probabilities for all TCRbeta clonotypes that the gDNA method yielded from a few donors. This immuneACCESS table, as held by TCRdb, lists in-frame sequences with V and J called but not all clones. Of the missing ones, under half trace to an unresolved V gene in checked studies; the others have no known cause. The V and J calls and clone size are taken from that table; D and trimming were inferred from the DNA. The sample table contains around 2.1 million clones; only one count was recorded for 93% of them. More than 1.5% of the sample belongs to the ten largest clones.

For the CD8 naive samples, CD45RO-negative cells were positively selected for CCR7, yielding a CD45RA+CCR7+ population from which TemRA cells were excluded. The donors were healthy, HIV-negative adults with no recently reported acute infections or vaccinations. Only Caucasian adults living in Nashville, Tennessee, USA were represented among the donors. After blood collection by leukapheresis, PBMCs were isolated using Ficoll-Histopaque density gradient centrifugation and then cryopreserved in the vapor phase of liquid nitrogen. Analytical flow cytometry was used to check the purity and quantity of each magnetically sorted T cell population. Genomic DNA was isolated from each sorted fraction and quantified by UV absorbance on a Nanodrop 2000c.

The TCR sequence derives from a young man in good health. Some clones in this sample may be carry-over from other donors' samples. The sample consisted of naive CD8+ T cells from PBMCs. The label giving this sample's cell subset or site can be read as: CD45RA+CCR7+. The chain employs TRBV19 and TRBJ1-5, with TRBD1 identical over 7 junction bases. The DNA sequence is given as TGTGCCAGTAGTCCCCGTGAAGGGGGCTCGGTTCAGCCCCAGCATTTT. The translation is CASSPREGGSVQPQHF.